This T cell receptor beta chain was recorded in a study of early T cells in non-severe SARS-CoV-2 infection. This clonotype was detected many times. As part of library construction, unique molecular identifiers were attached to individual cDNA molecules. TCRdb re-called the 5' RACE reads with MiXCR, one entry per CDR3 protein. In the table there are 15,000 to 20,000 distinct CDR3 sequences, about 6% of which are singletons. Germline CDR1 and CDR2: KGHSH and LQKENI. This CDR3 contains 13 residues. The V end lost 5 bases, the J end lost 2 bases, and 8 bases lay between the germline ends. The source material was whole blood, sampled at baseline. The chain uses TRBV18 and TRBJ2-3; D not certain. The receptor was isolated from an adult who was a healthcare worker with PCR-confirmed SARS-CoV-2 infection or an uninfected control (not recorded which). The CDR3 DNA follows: TGTGCCAGCTCAGAGGCCTTCACAGATACGCAGTATTTT. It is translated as CASSEAFTDTQYF.